Listed here are 19 T cell receptor beta chains from one sample, sequenced in a study of CD8 T cells in ankylosing spondylitis. No antigen has been identified for these receptors. Study results and limitations: A motif of fewer than ten highly homologous TCR beta variants was seen as apparently characteristic of ankylosing spondylitis blood.

TCRdb fed the 5' RACE reads into MiXCR, producing one record per CDR3 protein. The sample shows about 540,000 distinct CDR3 sequences, 10% to 15% of them seen only once. The sequencing sample was made of blood, either unsorted or a sorted T cell fraction (not recorded which). These receptors came from a male donor with ankylosing spondylitis.

The chain is built from TRBV7-2 and TRBJ2-1; TRBD2 matches 9 bases. Germline V gene lookup returns CDR1 SGHTA and CDR2 FQGNSA. Trimming cost V 0 bases and J 7 bases; bases outside gene matches: 13. This CDR3 has 18 residues. The CDR3 protein is CASSLAPLGAGGPNEQFF. DNA of the CDR3: TGTGCCAGCAGCTTAGCCCCACTAGGTGCGGGAGGGCCAAATGAGCAGTTCTTC.

This clonotype was observed at least ten times. The J gene is TRBJ2-1, the V gene TRBV12-3 or TRBV12-4, with 7 bases identical to TRBD2. This CDR3 is 15 amino acids long. J lost 5 bases, V lost 0 bases, and 4 bases had no gene match. The CDR3 DNA sequence: TGTGCCAGCAGTTTAGCGCGGGGGATCCACAATGAGCAGTTCTTC. It yields the protein CASSLARGIHNEQFF.

In this sample, this clonotype turned up a few times. CDR3 DNA: TGTGCCAGCAGCGTAGAACCCAGCCAAGAGACCCAGTACTTC. It translates to CASSVEPSQETQYF. V usage is TRBV9 and J usage is TRBJ2-5; D unclear. The CDR3 is made up of 14 amino acids. Per the germline V gene, CDR1 is SGDLS and CDR2 is YYNGEE. The germline V and J ends were trimmed by 0 bases and 1 base, with 7 bases remaining between them.

A word on this clonotype: Relative to the germline gene, one junction end is altered; a read error may explain this. The V gene is TRBV7-2, the J gene TRBJ1-1, with no clear D. The CDR3 is 14 amino acids. CDR1 is SGHTA, CDR2 FQGNSA, per germline. The CDR3 DNA is TGTGCCAGCAGCCGTTTAAGGGTGAACGCTGAAGCTTTCTTT. Translation gives CASSRLRVNAEAFF.

V and J are TRBV4-1 and TRBJ2-7, with D maybe TRBD2 (5 bases). Trimming removed 0 bases at V and 9 bases at J, with 15 bases between. Germline V gene sequence: CDR1 MGHRA, CDR2 YSYEKL. The CDR3 runs 14 residues. CDR3 nucleotides: TGCGCCAGCAGCCAAGAATCGATACTGCGGGCGCAGTACTTC. Its protein product is CASSQESILRAQYF.

In this sample, this clonotype turned up many times. V and J are TRBV24-1 and TRBJ2-7; D uncertain. V was pared by 5 bases and J by 2 bases, with 12 bases between. CDR3 length: 14 amino acids. CDR1 is KGHDR and CDR2 is SFDVKD in the germline V gene. The CDR3 here is CATSASGSTYEQYF. In DNA, the CDR3 is TGTGCCACCAGTGCGTCAGGCTCGACCTACGAGCAGTACTTC.

This clonotype was picked up a small number of times. J is TRBJ2-6 and V is TRBV10-2; D ambiguous. Germline V gene sequence: CDR1 WSHSY, CDR2 SAAADI. The CDR3 has 16 amino acids. Trimming stripped 3 bases from V and 0 bases from J, with 9 bases between. The CDR3 protein is CASSDSTSSGANVLTF. The CDR3 nucleotides read TGCGCCAGCAGTGATAGTACCTCCTCTGGGGCCAACGTCCTGACTTTC.

This clonotype showed up just a few times. The V and J genes are TRBV5-1 and TRBJ2-5; 11 nucleotides match TRBD1. The CDR3 is 16 residues long. The trim removed 4 bases at V and 1 base at J, leaving 6 bases unmatched. The germline V gene has CDR1 SGHRS and CDR2 YFSETQ. The CDR3 reads CASSPGTGGRQETQYF. The CDR3 DNA follows: TGCGCCAGCAGCCCGGGGACAGGGGGGCGCCAAGAGACCCAGTACTTC.

This chain connects TRBV24-1 to TRBJ2-7; 11 positions agree with TRBD2. V lost 3 bases, J lost 4 bases, and 16 bases stayed unmatched. This CDR3 comprises 19 residues. Germline values: CDR1 KGHDR, CDR2 SFDVKD. This CDR3 is CATSDPRGRLAGSSYEQYV. The CDR3 region has the DNA TGTGCCACCAGTGATCCCCGGGGTCGACTAGCGGGATCGTCTTACGAGCAGTACGTC.

This sequence joins TRBV7-9 and TRBJ2-5, with D perhaps TRBD2 (6 bases). In germline, CDR1 is SEHNR, CDR2 FQNEAQ (reference sequence). CDR3 size: 15 residues. V was trimmed by 1 base and J by 4 bases, leaving 13 bases between them. CDR3 in amino acids: CASSLVGGWGETQYF. DNA for the CDR3: TGTGCCAGCAGCTTAGTCGGGGGATGGGGAGAGACCCAGTACTTC.

This clonotype has more than one count but fewer than ten. The chain is built from TRBV19 and TRBJ2-3; the match to TRBD2 covers 12 bases. Germline V CDR1 and CDR2: LNHDA, SQIVND (reference sequence). V lost 0 bases to trimming and J lost 5 bases; unmatched junction nucleotides: 15. The CDR3 runs to 20 residues. The CDR3 coding sequence is TGTGCCAGTAGTATAGATCATGCTGGGCCTAGCGGGAGGGCCGAAGATACGCAGTATTTT. Its protein is CASSIDHAGPSGRAEDTQYF.

This clonotype showed up many times. The chain employs TRBV5-1 and TRBJ1-1, with D uncertain. Germline lookup yields CDR1 SGHRS and CDR2 YFSETQ. The CDR3 has 14 residues. V dropped 0 bases and J dropped 1 base, with 7 bases sitting between them. The CDR3 region is CASSLAGENTEAFF. The DNA of the CDR3 is TGCGCCAGCAGCTTGGCCGGGGAGAACACTGAAGCTTTCTTT.

The sample holds a few counts of this clonotype. The chain uses TRBV7-9 and TRBJ1-1, with a weak D call TRBD1 (5 bases). CDR1 and CDR2 (germline): SEHNR, FQNEAQ (reference sequence). V lost 1 base and J 4 bases, leaving 10 bases between the germline ends. The CDR3 consists of 14 residues. The CDR3 bases are TGTGCCAGCAGCTTAGAAGGGGCGGCCACTGAAGCTTTCTTT. Its protein is CASSLEGAATEAFF.

The chain carries TRBV3-1 and TRBJ1-2; TRBD1 is a possible D gene (6 bases). This CDR3 has 14 amino acids. CDR1 is LGHDT and CDR2 is YNNKEL in the germline V gene (reference sequence). Trimming removed 0 bases at V and 7 bases at J, with 12 bases between. CDR3 sequence reads: CASSQEAGGLGYTF. CDR3 in DNA: TGTGCCAGCAGCCAAGAGGCCGGGGGGCTTGGCTACACCTTC. Filled out from reference TRBV3-1 and TRBJ1-2, the complete variable domain reads DTAVSQTPKYLVTQMGNDKSIKCEQNLGHDTMYWYKQDSKKFLKIMFSYNNKELIINETVPNRFSPKSPDKAHLNLHINSLELGDSAVYFCASSQEAGGLGYTFGSGTRLTVV.

This clonotype appeared a few times. The rearrangement joins TRBV24-1 to TRBJ2-5, with 7 bases identical to TRBD2. The J segment lost 3 bases and the V segment lost 6 bases, leaving 6 bases of the junction unmatched. The CDR3 contains 14 residues. Germline V gene lookup returns CDR1 KGHDR and CDR2 SFDVKD. In DNA, the CDR3 is TGTGCCACCAGTTCCGCTAGCGGTAAAGAGACCCAGTACTTC. It translates to CATSSASGKETQYF.

The V call is TRBV3-1, the J call TRBJ2-3; D possibly corresponds to TRBD2 (6 bases). The CDR3 covers 16 residues. CDR1 and CDR2 (germline): LGHDT, YNNKEL (reference sequence). Trimming stripped 0 bases from V and 1 base from J, with 11 bases between. The CDR3 loop is CASSQDTASGTDTQYF. In DNA form, the CDR3 reads TGTGCCAGCAGCCAAGATACGGCTAGCGGCACAGATACGCAGTATTTT.

The sample holds many counts of this clonotype. The chain is built from TRBV5-1 and TRBJ2-3, with D perhaps matching TRBD2 (6 bases). Germline CDR1 reads SGHRS; CDR2 reads YFSETQ. This CDR3 is 14 amino acids long. The V end lost 4 bases, the J end lost 5 bases, and 14 bases lay between the germline ends. Here the CDR3 reads CASSMTQGGDTQYF. The CDR3 DNA reads TGCGCCAGCAGCATGACCCAGGGAGGAGATACGCAGTATTTT.

The count of this clonotype is one. The chain couples TRBV6-1 to TRBJ2-2; weak D call: TRBD1 (6 bases). The CDR3 loop spans 14 amino acids. Per the germline V gene, CDR1 is MNHNS and CDR2 is SASEGT. The ends were cut back, 6 bases at V and 4 bases at J, with 12 bases in the middle. In DNA form, the CDR3 reads TGTGCCAGCAGCCCGGGACATCCCACCGGGGAGCTGTTTTTT. Translation: CASSPGHPTGELFF.

This rearrangement joins TRBV25-1 to TRBJ1-6, with 7 bases identical to TRBD1. J gave up 10 bases and V 5 bases, and 11 bases lay outside the gene matches. The germline V gene encodes CDR1 MGHDK and CDR2 SYGVNS. The CDR3 runs to 15 residues. The CDR3 protein is CASSSLTGDFSPLHF. As DNA, the CDR3 is TGTGCCAGCAGTAGCCTTACAGGGGATTTCTCACCCCTCCACTTT.